This TCR beta chain is from a study of OX40 agonist ivuxolimab in advanced cancers. By sample share, this clone is medium-sized. Sequencing was performed with immunoSEQ multiplex PCR; in TCRdb, only in-frame clones are kept and a portion is missing. The sample comprises some 35,000 clones, over 80% of which are singletons, and approximately 31% rests with the top ten. The length of the CDR3 is 11 residues. CDR1 is DFQATT and CDR2 is SNEGSKA in the germline V gene (reference sequence). V shed 3 bases and J shed 9 bases, with 6 bases lying between them. The sample was CD4+ or CD8+ T cells sorted from blood, taken in a trial of the OX40 agonist ivuxolimab. This chain links TRBV20-1 with TRBJ1-6; D is unresolved. The source of this sequence is an adult with an advanced solid tumor such as melanoma, head and neck, liver or kidney cancer. The CDR3, as DNA: TGCAGTGCTAGTGTCGGTTCACCCCTCCACTTT. Encoded protein: CSASVGSPLHF.